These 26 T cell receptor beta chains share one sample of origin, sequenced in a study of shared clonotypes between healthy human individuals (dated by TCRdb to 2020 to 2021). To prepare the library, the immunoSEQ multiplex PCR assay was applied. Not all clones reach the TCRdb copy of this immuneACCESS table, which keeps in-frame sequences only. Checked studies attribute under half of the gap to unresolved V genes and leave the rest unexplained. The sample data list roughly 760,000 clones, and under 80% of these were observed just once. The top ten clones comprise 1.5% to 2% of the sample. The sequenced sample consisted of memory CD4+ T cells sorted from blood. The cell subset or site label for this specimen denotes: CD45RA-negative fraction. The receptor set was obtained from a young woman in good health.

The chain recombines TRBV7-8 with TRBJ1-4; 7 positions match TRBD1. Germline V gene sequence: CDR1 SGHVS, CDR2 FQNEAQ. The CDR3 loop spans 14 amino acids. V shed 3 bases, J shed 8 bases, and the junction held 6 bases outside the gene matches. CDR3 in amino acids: CASSFTGVGEKLFF. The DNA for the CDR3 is TGTGCCAGCAGCTTCACAGGGGTTGGGGAAAAACTGTTTTTT.

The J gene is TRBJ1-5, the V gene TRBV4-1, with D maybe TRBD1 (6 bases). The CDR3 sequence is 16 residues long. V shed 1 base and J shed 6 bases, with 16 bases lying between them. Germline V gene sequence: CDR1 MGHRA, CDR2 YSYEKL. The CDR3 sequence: CASSQGWARGPQPQHF. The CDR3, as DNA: TGCGCCAGCAGCCAAGGGTGGGCCAGGGGTCCTCAGCCCCAGCATTTT.

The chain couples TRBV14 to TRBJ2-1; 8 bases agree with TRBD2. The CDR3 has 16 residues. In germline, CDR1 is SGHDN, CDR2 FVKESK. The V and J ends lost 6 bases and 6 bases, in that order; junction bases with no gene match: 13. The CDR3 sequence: CASRNYGRAGSNEQFF. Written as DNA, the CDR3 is TGTGCCAGCAGGAACTACGGGAGGGCCGGCAGCAATGAGCAGTTCTTC.

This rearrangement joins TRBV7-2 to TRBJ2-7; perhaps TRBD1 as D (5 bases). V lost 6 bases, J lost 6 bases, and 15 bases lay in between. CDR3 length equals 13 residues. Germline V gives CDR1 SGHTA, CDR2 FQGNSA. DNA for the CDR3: TGTGCCAGCAGTCTACTTGACAGTAGCGAGCAGTACTTC. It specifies CASSLLDSSEQYF.

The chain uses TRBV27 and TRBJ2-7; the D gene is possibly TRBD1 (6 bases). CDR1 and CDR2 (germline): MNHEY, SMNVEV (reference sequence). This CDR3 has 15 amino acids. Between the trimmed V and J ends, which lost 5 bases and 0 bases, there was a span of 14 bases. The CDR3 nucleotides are TGTGCCAGCAGTCAAAGACAGGCTCTCTCCTACGAGCAGTACTTC. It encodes CASSQRQALSYEQYF.

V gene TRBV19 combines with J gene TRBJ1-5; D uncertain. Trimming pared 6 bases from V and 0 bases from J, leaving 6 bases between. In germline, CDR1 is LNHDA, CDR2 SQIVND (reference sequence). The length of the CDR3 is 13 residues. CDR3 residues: CASRTDSNQPQHF. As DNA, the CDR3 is TGTGCCAGTAGGACGGATAGCAATCAGCCCCAGCATTTT.

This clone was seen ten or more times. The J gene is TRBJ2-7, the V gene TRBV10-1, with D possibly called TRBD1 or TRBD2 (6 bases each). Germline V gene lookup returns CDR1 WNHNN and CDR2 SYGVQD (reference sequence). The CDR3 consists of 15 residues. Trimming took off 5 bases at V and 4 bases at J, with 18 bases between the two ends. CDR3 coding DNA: TGCGCCAGCAGTATGGGGACATCGGGGAGGTACGAGCAGTACTTC. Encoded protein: CASSMGTSGRYEQYF.

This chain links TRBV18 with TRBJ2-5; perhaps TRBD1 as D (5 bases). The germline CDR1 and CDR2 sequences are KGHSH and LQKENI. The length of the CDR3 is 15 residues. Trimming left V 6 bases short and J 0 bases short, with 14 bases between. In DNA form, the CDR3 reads TGTGCCAGCTCCCGCCTGGACAACCACCAAGAGACCCAGTACTTC. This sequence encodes CASSRLDNHQETQYF.

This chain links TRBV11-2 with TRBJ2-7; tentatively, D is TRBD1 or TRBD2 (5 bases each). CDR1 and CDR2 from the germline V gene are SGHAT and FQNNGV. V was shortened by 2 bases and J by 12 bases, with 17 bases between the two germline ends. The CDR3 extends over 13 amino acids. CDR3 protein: CASSLIGVGALYF. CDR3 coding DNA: TGTGCCAGCAGCTTAATAGGTGTCGGGGCCCTGTACTTC.

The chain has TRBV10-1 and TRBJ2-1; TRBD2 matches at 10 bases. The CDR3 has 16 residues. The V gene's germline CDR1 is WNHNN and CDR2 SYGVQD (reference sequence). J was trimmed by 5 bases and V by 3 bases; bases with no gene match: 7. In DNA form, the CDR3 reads TGCGCCAGCAGTGAAGAGGGCCTAGCGGGAGACAATGAGCAGTTCTTC. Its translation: CASSEEGLAGDNEQFF.

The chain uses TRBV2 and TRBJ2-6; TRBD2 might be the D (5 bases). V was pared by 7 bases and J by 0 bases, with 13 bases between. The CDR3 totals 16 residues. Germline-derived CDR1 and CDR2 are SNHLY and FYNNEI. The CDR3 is CASIRGSLSGANVLTF. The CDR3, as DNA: TGTGCCAGCATTCGGGGTAGTCTCTCTGGGGCCAACGTCCTGACTTTC.

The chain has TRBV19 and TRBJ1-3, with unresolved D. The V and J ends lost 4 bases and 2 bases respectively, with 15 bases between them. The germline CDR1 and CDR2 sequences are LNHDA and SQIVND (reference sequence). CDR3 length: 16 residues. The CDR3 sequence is CASSRGLQSAGNTIYF. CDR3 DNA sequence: TGTGCCAGTAGTAGAGGACTCCAAAGTGCTGGAAACACCATATATTTT.

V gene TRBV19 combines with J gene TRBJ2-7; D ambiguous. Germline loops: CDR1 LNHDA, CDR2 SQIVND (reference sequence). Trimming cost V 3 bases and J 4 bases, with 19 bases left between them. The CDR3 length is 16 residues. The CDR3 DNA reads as TGTGCCAGTAGTATTGCCGTTGGGGTTCAAGCGTACGAGCAGTACTTC. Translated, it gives CASSIAVGVQAYEQYF.

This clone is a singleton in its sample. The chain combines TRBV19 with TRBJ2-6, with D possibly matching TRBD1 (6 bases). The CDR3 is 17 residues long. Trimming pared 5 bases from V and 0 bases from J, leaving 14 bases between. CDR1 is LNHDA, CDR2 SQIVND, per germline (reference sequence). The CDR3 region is CASSRGHLNSGANVLTF. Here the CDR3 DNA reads TGTGCCAGTAGTCGGGGACACCTTAACTCTGGGGCCAACGTCCTGACTTTC.

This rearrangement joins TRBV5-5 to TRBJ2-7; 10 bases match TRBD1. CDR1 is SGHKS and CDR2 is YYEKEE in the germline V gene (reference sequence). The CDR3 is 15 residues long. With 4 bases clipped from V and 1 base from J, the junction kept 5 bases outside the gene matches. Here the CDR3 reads CASSTGQGESYEQYF. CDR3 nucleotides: TGTGCCAGCAGCACCGGACAGGGGGAGTCCTACGAGCAGTACTTC. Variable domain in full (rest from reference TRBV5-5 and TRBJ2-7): DAGVTQSPTHLIKTRGQQVTLRCSPISGHKSVSWYQQVLGQGPQFIFQYYEKEERGRGNFPDRFSARQFPNYSSELNVNALLLGDSALYLCASSTGQGESYEQYFGPGTRLTVT.

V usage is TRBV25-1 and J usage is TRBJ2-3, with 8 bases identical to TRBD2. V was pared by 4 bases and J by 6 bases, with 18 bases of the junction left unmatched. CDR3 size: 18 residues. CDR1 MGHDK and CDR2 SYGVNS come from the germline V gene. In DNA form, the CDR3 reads TGTGCCAGCAGTGGTCTAACGGGAGGGCCGCTAGGCATGGATACGCAGTATTTT. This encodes CASSGLTGGPLGMDTQYF.

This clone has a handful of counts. CDR3 in DNA: TGTGCCATCGGTTGGAGCGCCCACGAGCAGTACTTC. This translates into CAIGWSAHEQYF. This chain uses TRBV10-3 with TRBJ2-7, with D hard to call. The CDR3 covers 12 residues. V was pared by 8 bases and J by 5 bases, with 13 bases between. The germline CDR1 and CDR2 sequences are ENHRY and SYGVKD.

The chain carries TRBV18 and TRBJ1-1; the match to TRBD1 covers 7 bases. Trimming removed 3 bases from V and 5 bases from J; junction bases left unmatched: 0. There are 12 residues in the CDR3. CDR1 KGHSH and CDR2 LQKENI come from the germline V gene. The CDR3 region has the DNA TGTGCCAGCTCACCGGACAGGACTGAAGCTTTCTTT. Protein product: CASSPDRTEAFF. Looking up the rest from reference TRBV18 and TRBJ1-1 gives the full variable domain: NAGVMQNPRHLVRRRGQEARLRCSPMKGHSHVYWYRQLPEEGLKFMVYLQKENIIDESGMPKERFSAEFPKEGPSILRIQQVVRGDSAAYFCASSPDRTEAFFGQGTRLTVV.

The CDR3 region has the DNA TGTGCCAGCAGCTTGGTTAGGACTCCAGATACGCAGTATTTT. It translates to CASSLVRTPDTQYF. The gene calls are TRBV5-4 and TRBJ2-3, with D tentatively TRBD2 (5 bases). The CDR3 spans 14 residues. The ends were cut back, 0 bases at V and 4 bases at J, with 9 bases in the middle. Germline CDR1 SGHNT, CDR2 YYREEE (reference sequence).

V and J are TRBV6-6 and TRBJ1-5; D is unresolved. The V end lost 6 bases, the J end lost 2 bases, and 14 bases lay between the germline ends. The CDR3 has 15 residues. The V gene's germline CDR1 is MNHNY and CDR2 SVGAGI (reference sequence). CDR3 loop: CASRESLVGNQPQHF. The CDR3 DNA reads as TGTGCCAGCAGGGAGAGCCTTGTGGGCAATCAGCCCCAGCATTTT.

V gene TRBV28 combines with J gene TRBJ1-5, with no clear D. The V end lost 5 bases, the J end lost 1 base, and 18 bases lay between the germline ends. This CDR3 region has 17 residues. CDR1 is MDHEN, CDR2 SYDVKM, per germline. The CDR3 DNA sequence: TGTGCCAGCAGTACCCCCAAAGAGTATTACAGCAATCAGCCCCAGCATTTT. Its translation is CASSTPKEYYSNQPQHF.

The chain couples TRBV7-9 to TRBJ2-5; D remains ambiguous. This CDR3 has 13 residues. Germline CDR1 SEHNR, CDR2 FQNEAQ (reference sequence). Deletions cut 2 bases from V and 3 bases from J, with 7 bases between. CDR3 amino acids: CASSLSSKETQYF. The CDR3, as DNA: TGTGCCAGCAGCTTATCTAGTAAAGAGACCCAGTACTTC.

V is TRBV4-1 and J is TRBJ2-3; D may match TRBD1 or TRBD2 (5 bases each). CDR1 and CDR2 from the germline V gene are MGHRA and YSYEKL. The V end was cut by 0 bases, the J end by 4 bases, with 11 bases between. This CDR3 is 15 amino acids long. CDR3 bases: TGCGCCAGCAGCCAAGAGTTGAGGGACCCAGATACGCAGTATTTT. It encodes CASSQELRDPDTQYF.

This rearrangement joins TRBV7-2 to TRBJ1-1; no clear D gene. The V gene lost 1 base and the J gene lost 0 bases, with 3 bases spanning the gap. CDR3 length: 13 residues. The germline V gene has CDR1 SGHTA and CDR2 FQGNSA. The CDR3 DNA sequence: TGTGCCAGCAGCTTAGATCTGAACACTGAAGCTTTCTTT. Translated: CASSLDLNTEAFF.

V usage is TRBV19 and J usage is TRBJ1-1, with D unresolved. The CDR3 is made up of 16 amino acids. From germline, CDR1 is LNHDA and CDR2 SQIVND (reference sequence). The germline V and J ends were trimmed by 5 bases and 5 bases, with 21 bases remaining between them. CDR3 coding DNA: TGTGCCAGTAGTTTAGCCGGGCCCCCAAGCGGGACTGAAGCTTTCTTT. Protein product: CASSLAGPPSGTEAFF.

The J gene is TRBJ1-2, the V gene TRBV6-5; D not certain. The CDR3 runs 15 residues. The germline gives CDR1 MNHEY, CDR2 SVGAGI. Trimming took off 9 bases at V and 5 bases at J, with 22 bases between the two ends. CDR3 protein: CASREGPDPRYGYTF. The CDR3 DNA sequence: TGTGCCAGTAGAGAGGGCCCGGACCCAAGATATGGCTACACCTTC.